The 2 T cell receptor beta chains below all came from one sample that was sequenced in a study of blood T cells in healthy people across ages (dated by TCRdb to between 2014 and 2016). The library was built by means of 5' RACE. For sequencing, an Illumina HiSeq 2500 was employed. A second PCR of roughly 6 to 12 cycles was run with a J-beta primer mix and a sample-barcoded 5' primer. TCRdb handled the public reads itself, with Q25 trimming in fastp and clone calling in MiXCR, and kept productive beta chains. One record per CDR3 amino acid sequence lists the most common genes and DNA. The table for this sample lists roughly 1,700,000 distinct CDR3 sequences; 28% of them were counted only once. The ten top clones hold less than 9.5% of the sample. Source material: blood. The receptors shown here come from a young woman in good health.

This clonotype was seen repeatedly, ten times or more. The rearrangement links TRBV11-2 to TRBJ2-7; D uncertain. Germline lookup yields CDR1 SGHAT and CDR2 FQNNGV. CDR3 length: 13 amino acids. Trimming cost V 5 bases and J 2 bases, with 10 bases left between them. The CDR3 region is CASSPMGTYEQYF. The CDR3 DNA reads TGTGCCAGCAGCCCTATGGGAACCTACGAGCAGTACTTC. The whole variable domain, filled in from reference TRBV11-2 and TRBJ2-7, reads EAGVAQSPRYKIIEKRQSVAFWCNPISGHATLYWYQQILGQGPKLLIQFQNNGVVDDSQLPKDRFSAERLKGVDSTLKIQPAKLEDSAVYLCASSPMGTYEQYFGPGTRLTVT.

The chain recombines TRBV5-1 with TRBJ2-5, with TRBD1 matching over 9 bases. The CDR3 is made up of 15 amino acids. The V and J ends lost 0 bases and 4 bases, in that order; junction bases with no gene match: 4. Per the germline V gene, CDR1 is SGHRS and CDR2 is YFSETQ. The CDR3 coding sequence is TGCGCCAGCAGCTTGGGCACAGGGGGCGCAGAGACCCAGTACTTC. Protein: CASSLGTGGAETQYF.